This T cell receptor beta chain was profiled in a study of blood T cell repertoires in COVID-19. CDR1 and CDR2 (germline): MGHRA, YSYEKL. This CDR3 region has 13 residues. Trimming removed 4 bases from V and 5 bases from J, with 9 bases in between. TCRdb's copy holds only in-frame clones and misses some; the assay was immunoSEQ multiplex PCR. Among about 390,000 clones, 85% to 90% were seen once, and the ten largest hold 10%. The sequence was collected from a woman aged 45-65 years who had recovered from COVID-19. This chain uses TRBV4-1 with TRBJ1-5; D might be TRBD1 (5 bases). The sample was PBMCs or T cells enriched from blood (not recorded which). CDR3: CASSRAGDQPQHF. CDR3 sequence (DNA): TGCGCCAGCAGCCGAGCGGGGGATCAGCCCCAGCATTTT.